This T cell receptor (beta chain) appears in the sequencing data of a study of blood T cell repertoires in COVID-19. In the study overall: Samples representing acute and convalescent COVID-19 were sourced from the United States, Italy and Spain. PBMCs, B-cell-depleted T cells, or T cells provided the cDNA or gDNA that made up the material.

Original methodology: Amplification with reference gene primers provided the estimates of nucleated cell counts. The table came from immunoSEQ multiplex PCR; TCRdb's copy has only in-frame clones and leaves some out. That table supplies the V and J calls and clone size; D and trimming were determined from the DNA. The table includes over 85,000 clones, roughly 90% detected once. J lost 4 bases, V lost 5 bases, and 8 bases had no gene match. CDR3 length equals 15 residues. Germline V gives CDR1 MNHNY, CDR2 SVGAGI (reference sequence). The sample holds one count of this clone. In Seattle, patients joined the study during active infection and were tracked longitudinally.

The source is a human donor with COVID-19, enrolled during active disease. The donor label of this sample is uncertain. This rearrangement joins TRBV6-6 to TRBJ1-2; TRBD1 matches 9 bases. The sample was peripheral blood. CDR3 DNA: TGTGCCAGCAGTGGAACAGGGGGCGCAGGCTATGGCTACACCTTC. Its protein is CASSGTGGAGYGYTF.